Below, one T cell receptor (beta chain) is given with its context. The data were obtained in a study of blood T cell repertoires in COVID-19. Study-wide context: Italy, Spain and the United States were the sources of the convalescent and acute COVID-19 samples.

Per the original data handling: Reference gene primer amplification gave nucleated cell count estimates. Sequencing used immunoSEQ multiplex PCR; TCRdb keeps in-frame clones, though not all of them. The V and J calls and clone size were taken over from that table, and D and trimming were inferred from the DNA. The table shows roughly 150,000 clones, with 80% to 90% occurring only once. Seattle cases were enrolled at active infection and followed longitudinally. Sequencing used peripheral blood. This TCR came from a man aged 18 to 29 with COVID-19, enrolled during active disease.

This chain's CDR3 is CASRPTLAGSYEQYF. As DNA, the CDR3 is TGTGCCAGCAGGCCGACACTAGCGGGCTCCTACGAGCAGTACTTC. The chain has TRBV7-9 and TRBJ2-7; 9 nucleotides match TRBD2. CDR1 SEHNR and CDR2 FQNEAQ come from the germline V gene (reference sequence). The CDR3 consists of 15 residues. J was trimmed by 0 bases and V by 6 bases; bases with no gene match: 6.